These 29 T cell receptor beta chains originate from one sample sequenced in a study of blood T cells in healthy people across ages. Next came a second PCR, run for about 7 to 12 cycles, which used a sample-barcoded 5' primer along with a J-beta primer mix. In TCRdb, the 5' RACE reads were re-called with MiXCR into one record per CDR3 protein. The data show some 1.8 million distinct CDR3 sequences, more than 35% seen once. The sample consisted of blood. The receptors stem from a human donor in good health.

The chain couples TRBV20-1 to TRBJ1-5; D remains ambiguous. Looked up from germline, CDR1 is DFQATT and CDR2 is SNEGSKA (reference sequence). The CDR3 covers 13 residues. V was pared by 6 bases and J by 0 bases, with 9 bases between. The DNA of the CDR3 is TGCAGTGCCGAGAGGTATAGCAATCAGCCCCAGCATTTT. Amino acids: CSAERYSNQPQHF.

CDR3 sequence (DNA): TGTGCCAGCAGTTCTTCCAGGGGGCAGTACTTC. It translates to CASSSSRGQYF. The rearrangement uses TRBV12-3 or TRBV12-4 and TRBJ2-5; 7 bases line up with TRBD1. V dropped 4 bases and J dropped 11; count of bases not matched to a gene: 4. The length of the CDR3 is 11 residues.

The gene calls are TRBV9 and TRBJ1-2; D is possibly TRBD1 (6 bases). Germline V lookup: CDR1 SGDLS, CDR2 YYNGEE. V was shortened by 2 bases and J by 3 bases, with 20 bases between the two germline ends. This CDR3 comprises 17 residues. Written as DNA, the CDR3 is TGTGCCAGCAGCGTGGGAGTAGGAGGGGGGGCGGACTATGGCTACACCTTC. It codes for CASSVGVGGGADYGYTF.

The rearrangement uses TRBV5-5 and TRBJ2-5; TRBD1 might be the D (6 bases). The ends were cut back, 4 bases at V and 1 base at J, with 11 bases in the middle. There are 14 residues in the CDR3. CDR1 is SGHKS, CDR2 YYEKEE, per germline (reference sequence). This CDR3 is CASSRRGCQETQYF. The CDR3 nucleotides read TGTGCCAGCAGCCGAAGGGGGTGCCAAGAGACCCAGTACTTC.

This clonotype has just a few counts. The chain couples TRBV21-1 to TRBJ2-4; TRBD1, the table's D call, was not compared with the DNA. TRBV21-1 constitutes a pseudogene. CDR3 length: 15 amino acids. CDR3 loop: CASSPSEGDLVKQYF. The CDR3 DNA reads as TGTGCCAGCAGCCCCTCGGAGGGGGACCTCGTCAAGCAGTACTTC.

This clonotype was seen a handful of times. In DNA, the CDR3 is TGTGCCAGCAGTAGCAGGGAGGCCTATGGCTACACCTTC. This gives the protein CASSSREAYGYTF. This chain links TRBV6-5 with TRBJ1-2; possible D gene TRBD1, 5 bases. CDR3 length: 13 amino acids. Germline CDR1 and CDR2: MNHEY and SVGAGI. The V and J ends lost 5 bases and 4 bases respectively, with 11 bases between them.

In this sample, this clonotype turned up a few times. This chain uses TRBV29-1 with TRBJ2-4; 8 bases are a match to TRBD2. The DNA end is a closer match to TRBJ2-7, so the J assignment may be wrong. The CDR3 totals 13 residues. Germline V gene sequence: CDR1 SQVTM, CDR2 ANQGSEA. As DNA, the CDR3 is TGCAGCGTTGGGAGCGGGGGCCAGGGCGAGCAGTACTTC. It yields the protein CSVGSGGQGEQYF.

The rearrangement joins TRBV5-5 to TRBJ2-7; 7 nucleotides align to TRBD1. Germline V gives CDR1 SGHKS, CDR2 YYEKEE (reference sequence). The CDR3 contains 15 residues. V lost 0 bases, J lost 3 bases, and 6 bases stayed unmatched. The CDR3 coding sequence is TGTGCCAGCAGCTTGGGTCCGGGACAGAACTACGAGCAGTACTTC. Translated, it gives CASSLGPGQNYEQYF.

The chain combines TRBV6-5 with TRBJ2-3; D not resolved. The germline V gene encodes CDR1 MNHEY and CDR2 SVGAGI. The CDR3 spans 13 residues. The V gene lost 6 bases and the J gene lost 5 bases, with 12 bases spanning the gap. In DNA form, the CDR3 reads TGTGCCAGCAGCAGGTCTTTTGTAGATACGCAGTATTTT. Translation gives CASSRSFVDTQYF.

The J gene is TRBJ1-2, the V gene TRBV20-1; the match to TRBD1 covers 8 bases. The V segment lost 5 bases and the J segment 6 bases; nucleotides outside the gene matches: 11. The CDR3 covers 14 residues. Germline V lookup: CDR1 DFQATT, CDR2 SNEGSKA (reference sequence). In DNA, the CDR3 is TGCAGTGCTCGGAATGATCAGGGGGCGGATGGCTACACCTTC. This translates into CSARNDQGADGYTF.

The rearrangement joins TRBV19 to TRBJ1-3; unclear D gene. CDR1 and CDR2 from the germline V gene are LNHDA and SQIVND (reference sequence). V was pared by 6 bases and J by 3 bases, with 12 bases between. This CDR3 comprises 14 residues. The CDR3 region has the DNA TGTGCCAGTAGAGAACTTCTCTTTGGAAACACCATATATTTT. Protein sequence: CASRELLFGNTIYF. The full variable domain, with the rest looked up from reference TRBV19 and TRBJ1-3, is DGGITQSPKYLFRKEGQNVTLSCEQNLNHDAMYWYRQDPGQGLRLIYYSQIVNDFQKGDIAEGYSVSREKKESFPLTVTSAQKNPTAFYLCASRELLFGNTIYFGEGSWLTVV.

With regard to this clonotype: The junction shows a germline mismatch at one end, possibly a read error. The rearrangement joins TRBV7-9 to TRBJ2-1; TRBD2 aligns across 8 bases. CDR3 size: 15 residues. CDR1 is SEHNR, CDR2 FQNEAQ, per germline (reference sequence). CDR3 loop: CAGSSERGTYNEQFF. The CDR3 DNA reads as TGTGCCGGCAGCTCTGAGCGGGGGACCTACAATGAGCAGTTCTTC. The full variable domain, in which reference TRBV7-9 and TRBJ2-1 provide the parts outside the CDR3, is DTGVSQNPRHKITKRGQNVTFRCDPISEHNRLYWYRQTLGQGPEFLTYFQNEAQLEKSRLLSDRFSAERPKGSFSTLEIQRTEQGDSAMYLCAGSSERGTYNEQFFGPGTRLTVL.

This clonotype was counted between two and nine times. The genes are TRBV9 and TRBJ2-3; 7 bases are shared with TRBD2. Germline-derived CDR1 and CDR2 are SGDLS and YYNGEE. V dropped 3 bases and J dropped 1; count of bases not matched to a gene: 11. The CDR3 is 17 amino acids. The CDR3 region has the DNA TGTGCCAGCAGCGACCCGGTGGGTGCGGGAGGCACAGATACGCAGTATTTT. Protein: CASSDPVGAGGTDTQYF.

The chain carries TRBV12-5 and TRBJ1-1, with TRBD1 as a possible D gene (5 bases). Germline-derived CDR1 and CDR2 are LGHNT and FRNRAP. V lost 3 bases and J lost 2, with 10 bases in between. The CDR3 is made up of 14 amino acids. The CDR3 DNA reads TGTGCTAGTGGTTTACGGGGGGGAAACACTGAAGCTTTCTTT. The encoded protein is CASGLRGGNTEAFF.

The chain combines TRBV4-1 with TRBJ1-1; TRBD1 matches 8 bases. Per the germline V gene, CDR1 is MGHRA and CDR2 is YSYEKL. CDR3 length: 16 amino acids. J gave up 0 bases and V 3 bases, and 6 bases lay outside the gene matches. CDR3 coding DNA: TGCGCCAGCAGCCAGGTGACAGGGGCAATGAACACTGAAGCTTTCTTT. It translates to CASSQVTGAMNTEAFF.

This clonotype was counted a few times. The rearrangement uses TRBV12-3 or TRBV12-4 and TRBJ1-1, with D uncertain. Trimming stripped 0 bases from V and 5 bases from J, with 7 bases between. The CDR3 has 13 amino acids. The CDR3 region has the DNA TGTGCCAGCAGTTTAGCGCGGGAGACTGAAGCTTTCTTT. Protein sequence: CASSLARETEAFF.

The CDR3 region is CASSPGPARGETQYF. CDR3 coding DNA: TGCGCCAGCAGCCCGGGCCCAGCGCGGGGGGAGACCCAGTACTTC. J is TRBJ2-5 and V is TRBV5-1; 7 bases line up with TRBD2. The germline V gene has CDR1 SGHRS and CDR2 YFSETQ. The CDR3 is 15 amino acids. Losses at the gene ends were 4 bases for V and 5 bases for J; bases not matched to a gene: 11.

The chain is built from TRBV11-3 and TRBJ2-1; a possible D gene is TRBD2 (6 bases). From germline, CDR1 is SGHNT and CDR2 YENEEA. This CDR3 has 14 residues. The V end was cut by 5 bases, the J end by 1 base, with 9 bases between. The CDR3 DNA sequence: TGTGCCAGCAGCGCCGGGAGATCCTACAATGAGCAGTTCTTC. Translating gives CASSAGRSYNEQFF.

The sample holds a few counts of this clonotype. The J gene is TRBJ1-2, the V gene TRBV5-1; 8 nucleotides match TRBD1. This CDR3 is 15 amino acids long. Per the germline V gene, CDR1 is SGHRS and CDR2 is YFSETQ. V was clipped by 0 bases and J by 6 bases; unmatched bases: 7. In DNA form, the CDR3 reads TGCGCCAGCAGCTTGGTGGCAGGGGGCGTTCATGGCTACACCTTC. Its translation: CASSLVAGGVHGYTF.

This chain joins TRBV7-2 and TRBJ1-2, with 9 bases lining up with TRBD1. Trimming at V came to 3 bases and at J to 2 bases, leaving 13 bases not matched to a gene. CDR1 is SGHTA and CDR2 is FQGNSA in the germline V gene. This CDR3 is 18 amino acids long. The CDR3 spells CASSFHRGGTGRNYGYTF. The CDR3 coding sequence is TGTGCCAGCAGCTTCCACCGAGGCGGGACAGGGCGGAACTATGGCTACACCTTC.

This clonotype occurred a few times. Written as DNA, the CDR3 is TGCAGCGTTGATTGGGGGCAGGGCTATGGCTACACCTTC. This sequence encodes CSVDWGQGYGYTF. The genes are TRBV29-1 and TRBJ1-2; D is perhaps TRBD1 (6 bases). The ends were cut back, 3 bases at V and 4 bases at J, with 12 bases in the middle. The CDR3 loop spans 13 amino acids. Germline lookup yields CDR1 SQVTM and CDR2 ANQGSEA.

V is TRBV4-3 and J is TRBJ2-1; the match to TRBD2 covers 9 bases. The CDR3 has 16 residues. Germline CDR1 reads LGHNA; CDR2 reads YSLEER. J gave up 3 bases and V 0 bases, and 3 bases lay outside the gene matches. This CDR3 reads CASSQEGLAHYNEQFF. CDR3 coding DNA: TGCGCCAGCAGCCAAGAAGGACTAGCGCACTACAATGAGCAGTTCTTC.

This clonotype was counted a few times. The rearrangement uses TRBV4-2 and TRBJ1-6; 8 positions match TRBD1. CDR1 and CDR2 (germline): LGHNA, YNFKEQ. The ends lost 0 bases at V and 6 bases at J; junction bases unmatched: 4. The CDR3 extends over 16 amino acids. The CDR3 coding sequence is TGTGCCAGCAGCCAAGATAGGACAGGGACTAATTCACCCCTCCACTTT. It yields the protein CASSQDRTGTNSPLHF.

The V call is TRBV3-1, the J call TRBJ2-6; D is perhaps TRBD1 or TRBD2 (5 bases each). Germline lookup yields CDR1 LGHDT and CDR2 YNNKEL (reference sequence). The CDR3 is made up of 15 amino acids. The V end lost 0 bases, the J end lost 4 bases, and 7 bases lay between the germline ends. CDR3 protein: CASSQEGDGANVLTF. CDR3 nucleotides: TGTGCCAGCAGCCAAGAAGGGGACGGGGCCAACGTCCTGACTTTC.

This clonotype appeared a few times. This chain uses TRBV5-1 with TRBJ2-6, with D possibly matching TRBD1 (6 bases). With 0 bases removed from V and 0 bases from J, the gap between germline ends came to 10 bases. The CDR3 totals 17 residues. Germline V gene lookup returns CDR1 SGHRS and CDR2 YFSETQ. The CDR3 reads CASSLGTQGSGANVLTF. Here the CDR3 DNA reads TGCGCCAGCAGCTTGGGGACACAGGGCTCTGGGGCCAACGTCCTGACTTTC. The whole variable domain, remainder taken from reference TRBV5-1 and TRBJ2-6, is KAGVTQTPRYLIKTRGQQVTLSCSPISGHRSVSWYQQTPGQGLQFLFEYFSETQRNKGNFPGRFSGRQFSNSRSEMNVSTLELGDSALYLCASSLGTQGSGANVLTFGAGSRLTVL.

The chain combines TRBV3-1 with TRBJ2-7; TRBD1 agrees at 7 bases. The CDR3 length is 14 residues. Germline V gives CDR1 LGHDT, CDR2 YNNKEL (reference sequence). With 1 base clipped from V and 4 bases from J, the junction kept 4 bases outside the gene matches. CDR3: CASSQGWDSYEQYF. CDR3 DNA: TGTGCCAGCAGCCAAGGGTGGGACAGTTACGAGCAGTACTTC.

The V and J genes are TRBV6-5 and TRBJ2-4; 7 bases are a match to TRBD2. The J call may be mistaken, given a closer DNA end match to TRBJ2-7. The CDR3 is 15 residues long. In germline, CDR1 is MNHEY, CDR2 SVGAGI. The CDR3 DNA reads as TGTGCCAGCAGTTACTCTTCCATGGGGGGGGGCGAGCAGTACTTC. It encodes CASSYSSMGGGEQYF.

The gene calls are TRBV7-2 and TRBJ1-5, with no clear D. V was clipped by 1 base and J by 0 bases, with 7 bases between them. This CDR3 is 15 amino acids long. Germline V CDR1 and CDR2: SGHTA, FQGNSA. The CDR3 sequence is CASSLEDYSNQPQHF. DNA for the CDR3: TGTGCCAGCAGCTTAGAAGATTATAGCAATCAGCCCCAGCATTTT.

The V gene is TRBV6-1, the J gene TRBJ1-4; unclear D gene. Germline CDR1 MNHNS, CDR2 SASEGT. V shed 3 bases and J shed 8 bases, with 10 bases lying between them. The length of the CDR3 is 13 residues. The CDR3 here is CASSDGRLEKLFF. CDR3 in DNA: TGTGCCAGCAGTGATGGCAGATTGGAAAAACTGTTTTTT.